Here is one TCR beta chain with its context. Its antigen is not identified. This entry comes from a study of T-cell memory formation after mild COVID-19. Looking at the study overall: Across donors, TCR clusters were largely donor specific.

Points from the study as a whole: A balance of CD4 and CD8 characterized clones contracting day 15 to 85, whereas later expanders leaned CD4+. Pre-infection memory harbored some responding clones, suggesting cross-reactive memory joined.

Constant-segment-primed 5'RACE gave TCR alpha and TCR beta cDNA libraries with sample barcodes and UMIs. TCRdb ran MiXCR on the 5' RACE reads and lists one entry per CDR3 protein. Seen here are around 130,000 distinct CDR3 sequences, 15% to 20% observed once, and the top ten hold approximately 15%. Trimming cost V 0 bases and J 6 bases, with 14 bases left between them. The CDR3 extends over 15 amino acids. Germline CDR1 and CDR2: LNHNV and YYDKDF (reference sequence). The rearrangement joins TRBV15 to TRBJ2-5, with D possibly TRBD1 on 5 matching bases. The sequence was collected from an adult woman who had mild COVID-19 (a few samples of this study predate the infection). Cell type and time point are not known. The sample was PBMCs or a T cell subset sorted from them (not recorded which). The CDR3 nucleotides are TGTGCCACCAGCAGAGATGGGCAGGGTTGGAAGACCCAGTACTTC. It translates to CATSRDGQGWKTQYF. Full variable domain (remainder filled in from reference TRBV15 and TRBJ2-5): DAMVIQNPRYQVTQFGKPVTLSCSQTLNHNVMYWYQQKSSQAPKLLFHYYDKDFNNEADTPDNFQSRRPNTSFCFLDIRSPGLGDTAMYLCATSRDGQGWKTQYFGPGTRLLVL.